Following are 11 T cell receptor beta chains from one sample sequenced in a study of CD4 T cells in relation to SARS-CoV-2 and coronaviruses (dated by TCRdb to the early 2020s). CD4+ T cells from unexposed donors were collected before the COVID-19 pandemic (2011-2018). Following 10 days of culture, the EasySep CD4+ T cell isolation kit was used to isolate CD4+ T cells. The library was built by means of the immunoSEQ multiplex PCR assay. The source is immuneACCESS, and TCRdb retained only in-frame sequences with V and J called. Part of the clones is not carried over; for the studies checked, unresolved V genes explain less than half of this, and the remainder is unexplained. The sample table lists under 20,000 clones, 70% to 85% of them with a count of one. Jointly, the top ten make up approximately 15% of the sample. No antigen has been identified for these receptors. Sequences were obtained from CD4+ T cells from PBMCs, cultured in vitro. These receptors were obtained from a human donor in good health.

This clone was observed a single time. This sequence joins TRBV28 and TRBJ2-5; D is perhaps TRBD2 (5 bases). CDR1 is MDHEN and CDR2 is SYDVKM in the germline V gene. Trimming shortened V by 8 bases and J by 4 bases, and 14 bases separated the two germline ends. This CDR3 contains 13 residues. The CDR3 is CASHFPGTETQYF. CDR3 DNA: TGTGCCAGCCACTTCCCGGGAACAGAGACCCAGTACTTC.

The rearrangement uses TRBV5-1 and TRBJ2-7; 13 bases are a match to TRBD2. The V gene end was trimmed by 4 bases and the J gene end by 2 bases; junction bases not matched to a gene: 6. The CDR3 is 16 amino acids. Germline V gives CDR1 SGHRS, CDR2 YFSETQ. DNA of the CDR3: TGCGCCAGCAGCCCGAGGACTAGCGGGAGTGCCTACGAGCAGTACTTC. It specifies CASSPRTSGSAYEQYF.

The rearrangement uses TRBV19 and TRBJ2-1, with 13 bases matching TRBD2. The ends lost 2 bases at V and 7 bases at J; junction bases unmatched: 5. The CDR3 has 16 residues. Looked up from germline, CDR1 is LNHDA and CDR2 is SQIVND (reference sequence). In DNA form, the CDR3 reads TGTGCCAGTAGTATATTGGGACTAGCGGGGCCAAATGAGCAGTTCTTC. Protein product: CASSILGLAGPNEQFF.

The CDR3 sequence: CASSSGSNTQYF. CDR3 bases: TGTGCCAGCAGCTCAGGTAGCAATACGCAGTATTTT. The chain is built from TRBV11-3 and TRBJ2-3; the D is unclear. Germline values: CDR1 SGHNT, CDR2 YENEEA. V was pared by 4 bases and J by 7 bases, with 9 bases between. This CDR3 is built from 12 residues.

V usage is TRBV9 and J usage is TRBJ1-6; D unresolved. CDR1 is SGDLS and CDR2 is YYNGEE in the germline V gene. The CDR3 runs 14 residues. Between the trimmed V and J ends, which lost 0 bases and 4 bases, there was a span of 5 bases. The CDR3: CASSVGVYNSPLHF. The CDR3 DNA reads as TGTGCCAGCAGCGTAGGGGTTTATAATTCACCCCTCCACTTT.

The CDR3 is CASSFRDNYGYTF. CDR3 sequence (DNA): TGTGCCAGCAGTTTCAGGGACAACTATGGCTACACCTTC. The chain recombines TRBV12-3 or TRBV12-4 with TRBJ1-2, with D tentatively TRBD1 (5 bases). Between the trimmed V and J ends, which lost 3 bases and 2 bases, there was a span of 7 bases. The CDR3 has 13 amino acids.

The CDR3 is CASSRDRGSGLAGNTIYF. The DNA for the CDR3 is TGTGCCAGCAGCCGGGACAGAGGAAGTGGGTTGGCTGGAAACACCATATATTTT. V usage is TRBV3-1 (or the pseudogene TRBV3-2) and J usage is TRBJ1-3; TRBD1 matches 7 bases. The CDR3 has 18 amino acids. The junction had 14 bases not matched to a gene; V was cut back by 4 bases and J by 2 bases. Germline CDR1 and CDR2: LGHDT and YNNKEL (reference sequence).

The CDR3 reads CSVEIFGGPYEQYF. CDR3 DNA: TGCAGCGTTGAAATTTTCGGCGGACCCTACGAGCAGTACTTC. This chain connects TRBV29-1 to TRBJ2-7; D is unclear. V was clipped by 2 bases and J by 2 bases, with 13 bases between them. Germline V lookup: CDR1 SQVTM, CDR2 ANQGSEA. The CDR3 is made up of 14 amino acids.

J is TRBJ2-1 and V is TRBV28, with D maybe TRBD2 (6 bases). Germline V gene lookup returns CDR1 MDHEN and CDR2 SYDVKM. V was trimmed by 8 bases and J by 5 bases, leaving 16 bases between them. This CDR3 has 14 residues. CDR3: CASLRGGSDNEQFF. CDR3 DNA: TGTGCCAGCCTCCGTGGGGGGAGCGACAATGAGCAGTTCTTC.

The chain uses TRBV11-2 and TRBJ2-7, with TRBD1 matching over 12 bases. The CDR3 sequence is 15 residues long. V lost 5 bases to trimming and J lost 3 bases; unmatched junction nucleotides: 5. Per germline, CDR1 SGHAT and CDR2 FQNNGV. In nucleotides, the CDR3 is TGTGCCAGCAGCCACGGGACAGGGGGCCTCTACGAGCAGTACTTC. Translated, it gives CASSHGTGGLYEQYF.

The rearrangement joins TRBV19 to TRBJ2-7; 7 bases agree with TRBD1. The trim removed 6 bases at V and 6 bases at J, leaving 17 bases unmatched. In germline, CDR1 is LNHDA, CDR2 SQIVND (reference sequence). The CDR3 is 16 residues long. CDR3 sequence: CASSTRQGTVRREQYF. DNA for the CDR3: TGTGCCAGTAGCACTCGACAGGGTACTGTTCGGCGCGAGCAGTACTTC.